This is a list of T cell receptor beta chains from one sample in a study of blood T cell repertoires in COVID-19. Using immunoSEQ multiplex PCR, the repertoire was profiled, and TCRdb retains in-frame clones only, with some absent. Among 75,000 to 90,000 clones, around 86% were seen once, and the ten largest hold 4.5% to 5.5%. Source material: peripheral blood. The receptors shown here come from a man in his forties or fifties with active or convalescent COVID-19. Each CDR3 is given with its conserved first and last residue. Fields, in order: D gene, J gene, V gene, clone size, CDR3 DNA, CDR3 protein. The D gene is left open where the match is weak. Expanded clones get a size class; other rows say once, few or many, or leave the size out.

- | TRBJ1-6 | TRBV29-1 | - | TGCAGCGTTAGTGAGGGAATTGGTAATTCACCCCTCCACTTT | CSVSEGIGNSPLHF
TRBD1 | TRBJ1-3 | TRBV28 | - | TGTGCCAGCAGCGACTCCGGGACAGGGGGATTGGGCACCATATATTTT | CASSDSGTGGLGTIYF
TRBD2 | TRBJ2-7 | TRBV5-4 | - | TGTGCCAGCAGCTTGGGGCTAGCGGGGGCCTCCTACGAGCAGTACTTC | CASSLGLAGASYEQYF
TRBD2 | TRBJ2-5 | TRBV3-1/TRBV3-2 | - | TGTGCCAGCAGCCTTCGACTAGCGGGCCAAGAGACCCAGTACTTC | CASSLRLAGQETQYF
- | TRBJ1-6 | TRBV6-1 | - | TGTGCCAGCAGTGAAGCTCCAGGCTCTTACCCCGCAGTCCACTTT | CASSEAPGSYPAVHF
- | TRBJ2-2 | TRBV6-4 | - | TGTGCCAGCACTAACTTTCCCGGCGGGGAGCTGTTTTTT | CASTNFPGGELFF
- | TRBJ1-4 | TRBV9 | once | TGTGCCAGCAGCGTAGAGTCGGGTGAACTTGAAAAACTGTTTTTT | CASSVESGELEKLFF
TRBD1 | TRBJ1-2 | TRBV5-1 | once | TGCGCCAGCAGCTTGACAGGGGAAGGCTACACCTTC | CASSLTGEGYTF
- | TRBJ1-1 | TRBV19 | few | TGTGCCAGTAGTATGGTCCAGGGAAGGACTGAAGCTTTCTTT | CASSMVQGRTEAFF
- | TRBJ2-6 | TRBV6-5 | - | TGTGCCAGCAGTTTTCAGGCCAGTGGGGCCAACGTCCTGACTTTC | CASSFQASGANVLTF
TRBD2 | TRBJ2-1 | TRBV5-6 | - | TGTGCCAGCACCTACTTCTTAGACTGGGGGGGCTCCTACAATGAGCAGTTCTTC | CASTYFLDWGGSYNEQFF
- | TRBJ1-1 | TRBV5-6 | once | TGTGCCAGCAGCACCCAGGGAGGTACTGAAGCTTTCTTT | CASSTQGGTEAFF
- | TRBJ1-5 | TRBV7-2 | - | TGTGCCAGCAGCTTAGTGGGGAGAGATGGCAATCAGCCCCAGCATTTT | CASSLVGRDGNQPQHF
TRBD2 | TRBJ2-3 | TRBV11-3 | - | TGTGCCAGCAGCACCCCACGGGAGGCAGATACGCAGTATTTT | CASSTPREADTQYF
- | TRBJ1-6 | TRBV6-5 | - | TGTGCCAGCAGTTATAATTCCTATAATTCACCCCTCCACTTT | CASSYNSYNSPLHF
- | TRBJ1-3 | TRBV2 | - | TGTGCCAGCAGCGGGTCAGCAGCTTCTTCTGGAAACACCATATATTTT | CASSGSAASSGNTIYF
TRBD2 | TRBJ2-4 | TRBV7-9 | few | TGTGCCAGCAGCTTAGCCCCTCCTGGACTAGTAGCCAAAAACATTCAGTACTTC | CASSLAPPGLVAKNIQYF
- | TRBJ1-1 | TRBV12-3/TRBV12-4 | - | TGTGCCAGCAGTCCCGGGGGGGGGTGGGGAGCTTTCTTT | CASSPGGGWGAFF
- | TRBJ1-3 | TRBV28 | - | TGTGCCAGCAGCCAAGCAACAGACCCTGGAAACACCATATATTTT | CASSQATDPGNTIYF
- | TRBJ2-1 | TRBV5-1 | - | TGCGCCAGCAGCTTGTACTCCTACAATGAGCAGTTCTTC | CASSLYSYNEQFF
- | TRBJ2-3 | TRBV24-1 | - | TGTGCCACCAGTGATTTGAGGGGGAGCACAGATACGCAGTATTTT | CATSDLRGSTDTQYF
TRBD1 | TRBJ1-3 | TRBV6-6 | once | TGTGCCAGCAGTTATTTGGACAGGGGATCTGGAAACACCATATATTTT | CASSYLDRGSGNTIYF
TRBD1 | TRBJ1-4 | TRBV5-1 | - | TGCGCCAGCAGCTTGCGACAGGGACCTAATGAAAAACTGTTTTTT | CASSLRQGPNEKLFF
TRBD1 | TRBJ1-1 | TRBV4-2 | - | TGTGCCAGCAGCACTCGACAGGGGGCAGGAAACACTGAAGCTTTCTTT | CASSTRQGAGNTEAFF
- | TRBJ2-2 | TRBV24-1 | - | TGTGCCACCAGTGATTTGCTGGGGGGGAACACCGGGGAGCTGTTTTTT | CATSDLLGGNTGELFF
- | TRBJ2-1 | TRBV7-9 | - | TGTGCCAGCAGCTTCCAGGGAAGGATTGAGCAGTTCTTC | CASSFQGRIEQFF
- | TRBJ2-2 | TRBV4-3 | - | TGCGCCAGCAGCCAAGATACAGGGAGAACCGGGGAGCTGTTTTTT | CASSQDTGRTGELFF
TRBD2 | TRBJ2-1 | TRBV9 | - | TGTGCCAGCAGCGTAGCGGGGGGGCACAATGAGCAGTTCTTC | CASSVAGGHNEQFF
- | TRBJ2-3 | TRBV7-2 | - | TGTGCCAGCAGCTTACAAAACACCGCTGGGCAGTATTTT | CASSLQNTAGQYF
TRBD1 | TRBJ1-2 | TRBV6-5 | - | TGTGCCAGCAGGGTGGGACAGGCGGATGGCTACACCTTC | CASRVGQADGYTF